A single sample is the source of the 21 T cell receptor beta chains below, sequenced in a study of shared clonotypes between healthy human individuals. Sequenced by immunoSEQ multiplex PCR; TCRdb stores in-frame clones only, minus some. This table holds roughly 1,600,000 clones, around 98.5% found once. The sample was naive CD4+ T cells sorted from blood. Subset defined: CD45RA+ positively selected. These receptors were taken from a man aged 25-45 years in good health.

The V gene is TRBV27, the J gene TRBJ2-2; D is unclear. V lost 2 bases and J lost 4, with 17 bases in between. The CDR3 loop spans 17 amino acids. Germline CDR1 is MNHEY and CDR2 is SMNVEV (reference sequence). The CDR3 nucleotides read TGTGCCAGCAGTTTAGCCCGGACGGCCGAGGTCACCGGGGAGCTGTTTTTT. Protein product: CASSLARTAEVTGELFF.

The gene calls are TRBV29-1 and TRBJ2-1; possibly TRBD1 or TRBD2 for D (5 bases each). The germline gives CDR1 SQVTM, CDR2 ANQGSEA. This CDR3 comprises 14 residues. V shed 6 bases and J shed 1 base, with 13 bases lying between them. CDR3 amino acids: CSVGLAQSYNEQFF. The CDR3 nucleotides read TGCAGCGTGGGGCTAGCTCAATCCTACAATGAGCAGTTCTTC.

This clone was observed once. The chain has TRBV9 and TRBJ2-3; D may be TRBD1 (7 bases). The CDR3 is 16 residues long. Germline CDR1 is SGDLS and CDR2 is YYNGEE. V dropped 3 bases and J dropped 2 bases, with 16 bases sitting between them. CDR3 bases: TGTGCCAGCAGCGCGGGGGACAGCAGATACACAGATACGCAGTATTTT. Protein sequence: CASSAGDSRYTDTQYF.

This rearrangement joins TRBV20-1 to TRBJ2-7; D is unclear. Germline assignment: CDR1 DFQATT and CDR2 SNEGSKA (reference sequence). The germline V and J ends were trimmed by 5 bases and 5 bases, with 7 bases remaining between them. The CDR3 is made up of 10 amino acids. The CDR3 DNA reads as TGCAGTGCTCAATTCCACGAGCAGTACTTC. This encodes CSAQFHEQYF.

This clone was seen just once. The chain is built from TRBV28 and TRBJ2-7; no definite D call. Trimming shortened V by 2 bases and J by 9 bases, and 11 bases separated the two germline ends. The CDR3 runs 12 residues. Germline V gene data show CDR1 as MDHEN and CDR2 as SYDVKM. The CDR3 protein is CASSLIVGMQYF. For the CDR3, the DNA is TGTGCCAGCAGTTTAATAGTTGGGATGCAGTACTTC.

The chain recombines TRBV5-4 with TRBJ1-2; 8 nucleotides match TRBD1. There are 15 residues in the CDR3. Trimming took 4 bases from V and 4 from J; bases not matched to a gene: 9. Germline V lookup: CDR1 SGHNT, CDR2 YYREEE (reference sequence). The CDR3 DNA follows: TGTGCCAGCAGCGCAGACCCGGACAGGGTCTATGGCTACACCTTC. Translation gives CASSADPDRVYGYTF.

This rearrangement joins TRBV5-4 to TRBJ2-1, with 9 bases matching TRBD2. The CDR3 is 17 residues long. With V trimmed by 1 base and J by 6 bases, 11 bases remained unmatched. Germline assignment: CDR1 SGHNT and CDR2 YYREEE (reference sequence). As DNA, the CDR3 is TGTGCCAGCAGCTTGTTAGCGGGAGAGGGGGTAGGCAATGAGCAGTTCTTC. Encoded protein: CASSLLAGEGVGNEQFF.

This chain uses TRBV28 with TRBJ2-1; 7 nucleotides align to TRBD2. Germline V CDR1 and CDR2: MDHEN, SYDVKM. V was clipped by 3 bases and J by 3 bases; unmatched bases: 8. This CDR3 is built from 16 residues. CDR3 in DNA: TGTGCCAGCAGTTTGGGACCGGGACTATACTACAATGAGCAGTTCTTC. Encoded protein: CASSLGPGLYYNEQFF.

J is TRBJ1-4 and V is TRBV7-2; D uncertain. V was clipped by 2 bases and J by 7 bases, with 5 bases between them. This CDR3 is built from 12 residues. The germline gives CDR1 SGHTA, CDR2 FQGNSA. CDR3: CASSLTAEKLFF. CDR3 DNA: TGTGCCAGCAGCTTAACCGCTGAAAAACTGTTTTTT. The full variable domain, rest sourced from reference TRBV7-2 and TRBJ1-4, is GAGVSQSPSNKVTEKGKDVELRCDPISGHTALYWYRQSLGQGLEFLIYFQGNSAPDKSGLPSDRFSAERTGGSVSTLTIQRTQQEDSAVYLCASSLTAEKLFFGSGTQLSVL.

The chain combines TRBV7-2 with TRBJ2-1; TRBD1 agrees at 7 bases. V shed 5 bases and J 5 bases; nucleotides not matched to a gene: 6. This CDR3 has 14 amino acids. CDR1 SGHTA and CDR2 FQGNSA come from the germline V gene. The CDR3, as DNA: TGTGCCAGCAGCCCCAGGGGACAGCACAATGAGCAGTTCTTC. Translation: CASSPRGQHNEQFF. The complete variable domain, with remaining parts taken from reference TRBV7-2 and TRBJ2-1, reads GAGVSQSPSNKVTEKGKDVELRCDPISGHTALYWYRQSLGQGLEFLIYFQGNSAPDKSGLPSDRFSAERTGGSVSTLTIQRTQQEDSAVYLCASSPRGQHNEQFFGPGTRLTVL.

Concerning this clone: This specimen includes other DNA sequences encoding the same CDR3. The CDR3 loop reads CASSYGTASYEQYF. CDR3 coding DNA: TGTGCCAGCAGCTACGGGACAGCCTCCTACGAGCAGTACTTC. The rearrangement uses TRBV7-9 and TRBJ2-7; TRBD1 matches at 7 bases. Germline assignment: CDR1 SEHNR and CDR2 FQNEAQ (reference sequence). The V segment lost 4 bases and the J segment 0 bases; nucleotides outside the gene matches: 3. The CDR3 is 14 residues long.

CDR3 nucleotide sequence: TGTGCCAGCACCGTTGGGGTCAAGACCTATAGCAATCAGCCCCAGCATTTT. It is translated as CASTVGVKTYSNQPQHF. This chain links TRBV28 with TRBJ1-5; D call uncertain. The CDR3 is 17 residues long. In germline, CDR1 is MDHEN, CDR2 SYDVKM. V was clipped by 7 bases and J by 0 bases, with 19 bases between them.

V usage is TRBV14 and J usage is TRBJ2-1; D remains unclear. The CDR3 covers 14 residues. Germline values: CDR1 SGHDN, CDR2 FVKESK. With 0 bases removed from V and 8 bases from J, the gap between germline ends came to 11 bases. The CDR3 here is CASSQDRHPYEQFF. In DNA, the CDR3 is TGTGCCAGCAGCCAAGATAGGCATCCCTATGAGCAGTTCTTC. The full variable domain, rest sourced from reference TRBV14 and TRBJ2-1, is EAGVTQFPSHSVIEKGQTVTLRCDPISGHDNLYWYRRVMGKEIKFLLHFVKESKQDESGMPNNRFLAERTGGTYSTLKVQPAELEDSGVYFCASSQDRHPYEQFFGPGTRLTVL.

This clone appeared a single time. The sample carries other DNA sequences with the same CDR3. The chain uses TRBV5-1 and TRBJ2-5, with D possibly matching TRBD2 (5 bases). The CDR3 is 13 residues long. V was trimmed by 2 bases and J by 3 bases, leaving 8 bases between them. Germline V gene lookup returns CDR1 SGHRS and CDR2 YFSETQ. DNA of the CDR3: TGCGCCAGCAGCTTTGGTAGCGAAGAGACCCAGTACTTC. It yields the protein CASSFGSEETQYF.

This CDR3 reads CASSLWTDSNQPQHF. DNA of the CDR3: TGTGCCAGCAGCTTGTGGACAGATAGCAATCAGCCCCAGCATTTT. The rearrangement joins TRBV5-5 to TRBJ1-5; possibly TRBD1 for D (6 bases). Per germline, CDR1 SGHKS and CDR2 YYEKEE (reference sequence). With 1 base removed from V and 0 bases from J, the gap between germline ends came to 8 bases. This CDR3 has 15 residues.

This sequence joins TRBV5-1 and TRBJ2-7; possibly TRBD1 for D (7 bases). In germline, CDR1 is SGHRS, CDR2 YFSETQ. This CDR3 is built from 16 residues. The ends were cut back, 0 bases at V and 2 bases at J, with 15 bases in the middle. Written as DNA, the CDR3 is TGCGCCAGCAGCTTGGACGGAGGGGGCACCCCCTACGAGCAGTACTTC. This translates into CASSLDGGGTPYEQYF.

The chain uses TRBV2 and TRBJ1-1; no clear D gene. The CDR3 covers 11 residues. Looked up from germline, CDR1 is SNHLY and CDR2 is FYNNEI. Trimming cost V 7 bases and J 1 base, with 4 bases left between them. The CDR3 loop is CASTENTEAFF. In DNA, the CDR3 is TGTGCCAGCACGGAGAACACTGAAGCTTTCTTT. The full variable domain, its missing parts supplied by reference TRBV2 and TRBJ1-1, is EPEVTQTPSHQVTQMGQEVILRCVPISNHLYFYWYRQILGQKVEFLVSFYNNEISEKSEIFDDQFSVERPDGSNFTLKIRSTKLEDSAMYFCASTENTEAFFGQGTRLTVV.

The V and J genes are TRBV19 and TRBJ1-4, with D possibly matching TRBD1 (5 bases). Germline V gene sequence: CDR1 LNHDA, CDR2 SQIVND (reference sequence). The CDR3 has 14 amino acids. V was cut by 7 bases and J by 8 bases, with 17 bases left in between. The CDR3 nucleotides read TGTGCCAGTAAACTGGGGGGACCTCGGGAAAAACTGTTTTTT. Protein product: CASKLGGPREKLFF. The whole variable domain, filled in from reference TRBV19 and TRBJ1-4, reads DGGITQSPKYLFRKEGQNVTLSCEQNLNHDAMYWYRQDPGQGLRLIYYSQIVNDFQKGDIAEGYSVSREKKESFPLTVTSAQKNPTAFYLCASKLGGPREKLFFGSGTQLSVL.

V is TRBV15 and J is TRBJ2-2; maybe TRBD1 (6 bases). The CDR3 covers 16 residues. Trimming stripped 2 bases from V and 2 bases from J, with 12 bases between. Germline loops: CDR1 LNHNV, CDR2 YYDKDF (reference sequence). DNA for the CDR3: TGTGCCACCAGCAGAAACCGGGACACAAACACCGGGGAGCTGTTTTTT. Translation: CATSRNRDTNTGELFF.

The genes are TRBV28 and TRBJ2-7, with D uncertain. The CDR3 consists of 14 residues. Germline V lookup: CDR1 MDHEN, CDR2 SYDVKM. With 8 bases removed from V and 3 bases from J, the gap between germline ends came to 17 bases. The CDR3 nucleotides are TGTGCCAGCCGAAGTCAGAATCCGCTCTACGAGCAGTACTTC. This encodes CASRSQNPLYEQYF.

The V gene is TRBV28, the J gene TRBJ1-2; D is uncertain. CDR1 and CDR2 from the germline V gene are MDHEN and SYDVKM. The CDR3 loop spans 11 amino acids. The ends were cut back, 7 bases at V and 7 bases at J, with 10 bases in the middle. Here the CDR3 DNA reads TGTGCCAGCAACGTTCCGAGTGGCTACACCTTC. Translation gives CASNVPSGYTF.